This T cell receptor (beta chain) appears in the sequencing data of a study of blood T cell repertoires in COVID-19. Study details: The origin of the acute and convalescent COVID-19 samples was the United States, Italy and Spain. Nucleic acid was either cDNA or gDNA, and it came from T cells, B-cell-depleted T cells, or PBMCs.

The Seattle patients, enrolled during active infection, were followed longitudinally. V was clipped by 2 bases and J by 6 bases, with 10 bases between them. The CDR3 has 14 residues. CDR1 and CDR2 from the germline V gene are SGHTA and FQGTGA. Per the original methods: Amplifying reference gene primers gave estimates of nucleated cell counts. The repertoire was sequenced with immunoSEQ multiplex PCR; TCRdb's copy has only in-frame clones and lacks some. The D gene and trimming were derived from the DNA, and the V and J assignments and clone size from that table. The table lists roughly 340,000 clones, approximately 91% of them singletons.

V gene TRBV7-3 combines with J gene TRBJ2-2; D unclear. The TCR originated in a woman between 70 and 85 years old with COVID-19, enrolled during active disease. Source material: peripheral blood. The CDR3 loop reads CASSLRASSGELFF. In DNA form, the CDR3 reads TGTGCCAGCAGCTTACGCGCATCCTCCGGGGAGCTGTTTTTT.